A selection of T cell receptor beta chains follows, all from one sample in a study of blood T cell repertoires in COVID-19. Clones were read by immunoSEQ multiplex PCR, and TCRdb kept only the in-frame ones, dropping some. This table holds about 110,000 clones, 60% to 80% found once. Input material: peripheral blood. The receptors originated from a human donor with acute or convalescent COVID-19. The donor label of this sample is uncertain. The CDR3 runs from the conserved cysteine through the conserved F or W. The D gene is left open where the match is weak. Only some rows state a clone size, as once, few, many or a class for expanded clones.

NA	TRBV5-1	TRBJ1-1	TRBD1	TGCGCCAGCTCTCTTACAGGGGTGGACACTGAAGCTTTCTTT	CASSLTGVDTEAFF
NA	TRBV27	TRBJ1-5	TRBD1	TGTGCCAGCAGTCTCCCCGACCCCCTAACAGGGGATCAGCCCCAGCATTTT	CASSLPDPLTGDQPQHF
NA	TRBV28	TRBJ1-1	NA	TGTGCCAGCAGTCTCGGTGTTAGGGGTGAAGCTTTCTTT	CASSLGVRGEAFF
NA	TRBV5-1	TRBJ2-3	NA	TGCGCCAGCAGCGTAGGACGCAGGGGCGCCGGCACAGATACGCAGTATTTT	CASSVGRRGAGTDTQYF
NA	TRBV7-2	TRBJ2-1	NA	TGTGCCAGCAGTTACCGGGACTCCTACAATGAGCAGTTCTTC	CASSYRDSYNEQFF
NA	TRBV12-3/TRBV12-4	TRBJ1-1	TRBD1	TGTGCCAGCAGTTCCAGGGGGGACGCTTTCTTT	CASSSRGDAFF
few	TRBV18	TRBJ1-1	NA	TGTGCCAGCGGTCGGGAAGGTTTGAACACTGAAGCTTTCTTT	CASGREGLNTEAFF
many	TRBV7-9	TRBJ2-1	TRBD1	TGTGCCAGCAGCTTAGAGGCAGGGGGCCGGGATGAGCAGTTCTTC	CASSLEAGGRDEQFF
NA	TRBV28	TRBJ2-5	TRBD2	TGTGCGGCGGGGGACTACCAAGAGACCCAGTACTTC	CAAGDYQETQYF
NA	TRBV7-9	TRBJ1-2	NA	TGTGCCAGCAGCTTAGTCGTAGAGGGCTACACCTTC	CASSLVVEGYTF
few	TRBV7-6	TRBJ1-2	NA	TGTGCCAGCAGCTTAGCTTCCGACAGCGGCTACACCTTC	CASSLASDSGYTF
NA	TRBV5-1	TRBJ2-5	TRBD2	TGCGCCAGCAGCTTCATGGGTGGGGGACTACAGTACCAAGAGACCCAGTACTTC	CASSFMGGGLQYQETQYF
NA	TRBV7-3	TRBJ2-6	TRBD1	TGTGCCAGCAGCCCAGGGGACAGACTCTCTGGGGCCAACGTCCTGACTTTC	CASSPGDRLSGANVLTF
NA	TRBV20-1	TRBJ2-2	TRBD2	TGCAGTGCTAAGCGGGGGAGGGAGCTGTTTTTT	CSAKRGRELFF
NA	TRBV2	TRBJ1-6	NA	TGTCACAGTCAGAGGGAACAGTATAATTCACCCCTCCACTTT	CHSQREQYNSPLHF
NA	TRBV29-1	TRBJ2-3	TRBD1	TGCAGCGTTTGGGACAGGGTGGCAGATACGCAGTATTTT	CSVWDRVADTQYF
NA	TRBV25-1	TRBJ2-7	TRBD1	TGTGCCAGCAGCGGGACAGGTACCTACGAGCAGTACTTC	CASSGTGTYEQYF
once	TRBV5-6	TRBJ2-3	TRBD2	TGTGCCAGCAGCTTACTAGCGGCCATGGGCACAGATACGCAGTATTTT	CASSLLAAMGTDTQYF
NA	TRBV7-8	TRBJ1-5	TRBD1	TGTGCCAGCAGCTTAATTACAGGGGTCCATCAGCCCCAGCATTTT	CASSLITGVHQPQHF
NA	TRBV18	TRBJ2-1	NA	TGTGCCAGCTCACCACTTGACGGGAGTGAGCAGTTCTTC	CASSPLDGSEQFF
NA	TRBV30	TRBJ1-6	NA	TGTGCCTGGAGTAAAACAGGGTCTAATTCACCCCTCCACTTT	CAWSKTGSNSPLHF
NA	TRBV12-3/TRBV12-4	TRBJ2-2	NA	TGTGCCAGCAGTTTCCTCCCCGGGGAGCTGTTTTTT	CASSFLPGELFF
NA	TRBV5-1	TRBJ2-7	NA	TGCGCCAGCAGGACAGTCTACTTCCCCTCGGACGAGCAGTACTTC	CASRTVYFPSDEQYF
NA	TRBV11-2	TRBJ2-5	TRBD2	TGTGCCAGCAGCCTCCAGCGGGGTATACAAGAGACCCAGTACTTC	CASSLQRGIQETQYF
NA	TRBV14	TRBJ2-5	NA	TGTGCCAGCAGCCCGTGGCAGGGTATTCTAGAGACCCAGTACTTC	CASSPWQGILETQYF
NA	TRBV13	TRBJ2-2	NA	TGTGCCAGCAGCTTAGGGGGGGCTTCGAACACCGGGGAGCTGTTTTTT	CASSLGGASNTGELFF
NA	TRBV7-9	TRBJ1-2	TRBD1	TGTGCCAGCAACTCGGACAGGGAGCAGTATGGCTACACCTTC	CASNSDREQYGYTF
NA	TRBV20-1	TRBJ2-5	NA	TGCAGTGCTAGTAGGCAGGGACAATACCAAGAGACCCAGTACTTC	CSASRQGQYQETQYF
few	TRBV2	TRBJ1-5	NA	TGTGCCAGCAGTGCCCGGGTGTCGGGTCAGCCCCAGCATTTT	CASSARVSGQPQHF
NA	TRBV27	TRBJ1-6	NA	TGTGCCAGCGGTCGCGATTCACCCCTCCACTTT	CASGRDSPLHF
NA	TRBV5-8	TRBJ1-1	TRBD1	TGTGCCAGCAGCAGGACAGGGAACACTGAAGCTTTCTTT	CASSRTGNTEAFF
NA	TRBV20-1	TRBJ2-4	NA	TGCAGTGCTAGTTCGGGGATAGAGAACATTCAGTACTTC	CSASSGIENIQYF
NA	TRBV5-5	TRBJ2-5	NA	TGTGCCAGCAGCTTGGCGACTACCCTCGAGACCCAGTACTTC	CASSLATTLETQYF
NA	TRBV19	TRBJ1-5	NA	TGTGCCAGTAGTATGTTGGGGGGGCACAATCAGCCCCAGCATTTT	CASSMLGGHNQPQHF